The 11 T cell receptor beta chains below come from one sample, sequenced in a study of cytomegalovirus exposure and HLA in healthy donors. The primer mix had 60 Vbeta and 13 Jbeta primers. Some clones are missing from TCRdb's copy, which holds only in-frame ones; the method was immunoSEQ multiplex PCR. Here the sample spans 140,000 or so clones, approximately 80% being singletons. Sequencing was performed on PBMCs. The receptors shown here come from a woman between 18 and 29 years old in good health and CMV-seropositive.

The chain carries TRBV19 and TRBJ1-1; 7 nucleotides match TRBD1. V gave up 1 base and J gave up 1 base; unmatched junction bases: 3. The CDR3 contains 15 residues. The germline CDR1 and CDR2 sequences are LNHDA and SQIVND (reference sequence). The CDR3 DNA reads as TGTGCCAGTAGTATAGGGGGACAGAGGAACACTGAAGCTTTCTTT. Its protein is CASSIGGQRNTEAFF.

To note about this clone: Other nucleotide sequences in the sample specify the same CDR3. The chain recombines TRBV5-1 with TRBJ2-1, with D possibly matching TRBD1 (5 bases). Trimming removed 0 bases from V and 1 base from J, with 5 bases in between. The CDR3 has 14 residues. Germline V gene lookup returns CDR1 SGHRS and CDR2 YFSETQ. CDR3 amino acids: CASSLGQSYNEQFF. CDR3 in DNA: TGCGCCAGCAGCTTGGGACAGTCCTACAATGAGCAGTTCTTC.

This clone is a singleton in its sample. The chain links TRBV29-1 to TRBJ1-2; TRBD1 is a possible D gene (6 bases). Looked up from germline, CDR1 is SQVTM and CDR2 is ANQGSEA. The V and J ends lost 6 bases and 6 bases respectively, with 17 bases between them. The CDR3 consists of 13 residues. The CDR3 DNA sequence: TGCAGCGTCGGGACGGGGGGGGCGAATGGCTACACCTTC. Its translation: CSVGTGGANGYTF.

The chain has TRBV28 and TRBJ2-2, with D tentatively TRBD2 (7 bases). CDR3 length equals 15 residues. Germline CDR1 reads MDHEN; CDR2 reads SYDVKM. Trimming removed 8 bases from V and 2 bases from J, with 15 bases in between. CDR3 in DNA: TGTGCCAGCCAAGGAGGGGGGGCTAACACCGGGGAGCTGTTTTTT. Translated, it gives CASQGGGANTGELFF.

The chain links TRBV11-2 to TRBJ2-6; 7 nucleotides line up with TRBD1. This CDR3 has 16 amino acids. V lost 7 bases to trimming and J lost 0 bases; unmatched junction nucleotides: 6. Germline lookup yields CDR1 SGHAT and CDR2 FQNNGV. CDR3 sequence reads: CASTLGQTSGANVLTF. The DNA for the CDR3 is TGTGCCAGCACCCTGGGACAGACCTCTGGGGCCAACGTCCTGACTTTC.

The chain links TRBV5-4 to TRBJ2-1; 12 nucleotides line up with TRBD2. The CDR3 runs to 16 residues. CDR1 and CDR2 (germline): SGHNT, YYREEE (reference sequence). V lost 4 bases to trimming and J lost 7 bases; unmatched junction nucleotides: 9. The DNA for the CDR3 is TGTGCCAGCAGCCCCATGCTAGCGGGGGGGTATAATGAGCAGTTCTTC. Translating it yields CASSPMLAGGYNEQFF. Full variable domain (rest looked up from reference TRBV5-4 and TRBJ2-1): ETGVTQSPTHLIKTRGQQVTLRCSSQSGHNTVSWYQQALGQGPQFIFQYYREEENGRGNFPPRFSGLQFPNYSSELNVNALELDDSALYLCASSPMLAGGYNEQFFGPGTRLTVL.

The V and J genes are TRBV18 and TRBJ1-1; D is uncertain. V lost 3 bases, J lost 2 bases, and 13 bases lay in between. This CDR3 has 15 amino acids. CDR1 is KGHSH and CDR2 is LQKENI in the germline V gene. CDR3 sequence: CASSPRGSSNTEAFF. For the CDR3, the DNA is TGTGCCAGCTCACCCAGAGGCAGTTCTAACACTGAAGCTTTCTTT.

The CDR3 is CASSWAGLADKNIQYF. DNA for the CDR3: TGCGCCAGCAGCTGGGCGGGACTAGCGGACAAAAACATTCAGTACTTC. V and J are TRBV5-1 and TRBJ2-4; TRBD2 matches at 11 bases. The CDR3 has 16 residues. V was pared by 3 bases and J by 3 bases, with 5 bases of the junction left unmatched. CDR1 is SGHRS, CDR2 YFSETQ, per germline.

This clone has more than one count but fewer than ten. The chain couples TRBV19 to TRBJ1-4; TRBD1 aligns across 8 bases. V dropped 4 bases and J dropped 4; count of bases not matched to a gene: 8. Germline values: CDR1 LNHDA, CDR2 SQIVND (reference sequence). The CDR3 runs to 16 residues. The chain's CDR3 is CASSTGHRGGNEKLFF. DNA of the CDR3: TGTGCCAGTAGTACAGGTCACAGGGGGGGTAATGAAAAACTGTTTTTT.

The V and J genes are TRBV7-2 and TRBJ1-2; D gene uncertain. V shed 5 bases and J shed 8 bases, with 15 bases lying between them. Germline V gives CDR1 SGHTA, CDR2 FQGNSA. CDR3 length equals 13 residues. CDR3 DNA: TGTGCCAGCAGCCCCGACGGGGTTTGGGGCTACACCTTC. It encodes CASSPDGVWGYTF.

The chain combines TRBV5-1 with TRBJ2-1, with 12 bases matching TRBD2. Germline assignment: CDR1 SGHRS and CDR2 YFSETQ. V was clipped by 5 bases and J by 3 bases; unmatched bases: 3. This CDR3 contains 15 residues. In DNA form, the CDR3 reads TGCGCCAGCAGTCCGGGACTAGCGGGCTACAATGAGCAGTTCTTC. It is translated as CASSPGLAGYNEQFF.